Detailed here is one TCR beta chain. The record originates from a study of T cell changes during pregnancy in multiple sclerosis. The CDR3 totals 13 residues. Germline V gene sequence: CDR1 SGHAT, CDR2 FQNNGV. With 5 bases removed from V and 4 bases from J, the gap between germline ends came to 12 bases. Produced via immunoSEQ multiplex PCR; TCRdb's table is partial and in-frame only. This sample yields approximately 69,000 clones, of which approximately 94% are seen a single time; roughly 2.1% belongs to the top ten. Sequences were derived from peripheral blood, sampled in the second trimester of pregnancy. The clonotype comes from a female donor in good health, enrolled as a control in a pregnancy study. V is TRBV11-2 and J is TRBJ2-7; D possibly corresponds to TRBD2 (6 bases). In DNA, the CDR3 is TGTGCCAGCAGCACCGGGACTCGATACGAGCAGTACTTC. This codes for CASSTGTRYEQYF.